Listed below are T cell receptor beta chains from one sample, sequenced in a study of T cell responses to AZD1222 COVID-19 vaccine. Only in-frame clones appear in the TCRdb table, and some are missing; sequencing was by immunoSEQ multiplex PCR. The repertoire has around 140,000 clones, roughly 89% of them found once; the top ten carry about 6%. The sample here was peripheral blood, taken on day 0 of AZD1222 vaccination. These receptors came from an adult in good health. The CDR3 runs from the conserved cysteine through the conserved F or W. The order of the fields is J gene, D gene, V gene, clone size, CDR3 protein, CDR3 DNA. A D gene is named only where the DNA matches it firmly. Clone size, where shown, is once, few, many, or a class for clones that have expanded.

TRBJ1-2 - TRBV6-5 - CASTQGGRWTF TGTGCCAGCACCCAGGGAGGCCGGTGGACCTTC
TRBJ2-3 - TRBV2 - CASSVWGPTDTQYF TGTGCCAGCAGTGTCTGGGGGCCTACAGATACGCAGTATTTT
TRBJ1-1 - TRBV7-2 - CASSLGYNTEAFF TGTGCCAGCAGCTTAGGTTATAACACTGAAGCTTTCTTT
TRBJ1-2 - TRBV30 - CAWSVSGTIYGYTF TGTGCCTGGAGTGTGTCCGGGACAATCTATGGCTACACCTTC
TRBJ2-1 - TRBV6-5 - CASNRGRGPYNEQFF TGTGCCAGCAACCGGGGCCGGGGGCCTTACAATGAGCAGTTCTTC
TRBJ2-7 - TRBV2 - CASKGYEQYF TGTGCCAGCAAGGGCTACGAGCAGTACTTC
TRBJ2-3 TRBD2 TRBV5-4 - CASSPGGGQSDTQYF TGTGCCAGCAGCCCCGGGGGGGGCCAATCAGATACGCAGTATTTT
TRBJ1-2 TRBD1 TRBV4-2 - CASSPRDRSYGYTF TGTGCCAGCAGCCCCCGGGACAGGTCCTATGGCTACACCTTC
TRBJ1-6 TRBD1 TRBV7-9 - CASSLAAGTALSPLHF TGTGCCAGCAGCTTAGCGGCCGGGACAGCATTATCACCCCTCCACTTT
TRBJ2-5 TRBD2 TRBV18 - CASSPTSGGGQETQYF TGTGCCAGCTCACCGACTAGCGGGGGGGGACAAGAGACCCAGTACTTC
TRBJ2-7 - TRBV18 - CASSGGYGGSYEQYF TGTGCCAGCTCAGGAGGTTATGGGGGAAGCTACGAGCAGTACTTC
TRBJ1-2 - TRBV3-1/TRBV3-2 - CASSQGESGYTF TGTGCCAGCAGCCAAGGGGAGAGCGGCTACACCTTC
TRBJ2-1 TRBD2 TRBV6-5 once CASSRLAGVYEQFF TGTGCCAGCAGTCGACTAGCGGGGGTATATGAGCAGTTCTTC
TRBJ2-1 TRBD2 TRBV6-5 - CASSPSGAYNEQFF TGTGCCAGCAGTCCTAGCGGGGCCTACAATGAGCAGTTCTTC
TRBJ1-1 - TRBV9 - CASSLGAGLPEAFF TGTGCCAGCAGCCTCGGGGCAGGCCTACCTGAAGCTTTCTTT
TRBJ2-1 - TRBV19 - CASSKPGLNNEQFF TGTGCCAGTAGTAAACCGGGACTCAACAATGAGCAGTTCTTC
TRBJ2-1 TRBD2 TRBV28 - CASFGRGEQFF TGTGCCAGCTTTGGGAGGGGTGAGCAGTTCTTC
TRBJ1-1 - TRBV5-4 - CASSPKGGPPFF TGTGCCAGCAGTCCAAAGGGTGGCCCTCCTTTCTTT
TRBJ1-3 TRBD1 TRBV5-4 - CASSSNPGQGVFGNTIYF TGTGCCAGCAGCTCAAATCCGGGACAGGGAGTATTCGGAAACACCATATATTTT
TRBJ1-3 TRBD1 TRBV10-3 - CAISGDRGPDTIYF TGTGCCATCAGCGGCGACAGGGGGCCGGACACCATATATTTT
TRBJ1-2 - TRBV3-1/TRBV3-2 - CASSQGASNYGYTF TGTGCCAGCAGCCAAGGGGCCTCAAACTATGGCTACACCTTC
TRBJ1-1 TRBD1 TRBV6-6 - CASSSPGQGGTEAFF TGTGCCAGCAGTTCTCCGGGACAGGGGGGAACTGAAGCTTTCTTT
TRBJ1-3 - TRBV11-2 - CASSLVGRGTGNTIYF TGTGCCAGCAGCTTAGTAGGTCGGGGGACTGGAAACACCATATATTTT
TRBJ1-6 - TRBV7-8 - CASSLGQQHNSPLHF TGTGCCAGCAGCTTGGGGCAGCAGCATAATTCACCCCTCCACTTT
TRBJ1-2 TRBD1 TRBV5-1 - CASSLEQGINYGYTF TGCGCCAGCAGCTTAGAACAGGGGATTAACTATGGCTACACCTTC
TRBJ1-3 - TRBV6-5 - CASRTLSSGNTIYF TGTGCCAGCAGGACCCTTAGCTCTGGAAACACCATATATTTT
TRBJ1-2 - TRBV5-6 - CASSLGRGGYTF TGTGCCAGCAGCTTGGGGAGGGGTGGCTACACCTTC
TRBJ1-1 - TRBV7-2 - CASSPTRLIGGNTEAFF TGTGCCAGCAGCCCGACTCGCCTCATCGGGGGGAACACTGAAGCTTTCTTT
TRBJ2-1 - TRBV2 few CASSVVSSLAQFF TGTGCCAGCAGTGTGGTTTCCTCCTTGGCTCAGTTCTTC
TRBJ2-6 TRBD1 TRBV5-4 few CASLDPGTGGSGANVLTF TGTGCCAGCCTGGACCCTGGGACAGGGGGCTCTGGGGCCAACGTCCTGACTTTC
TRBJ1-1 - TRBV2 - CAISDMNTEAFF TGTGCCATCTCAGACATGAACACTGAAGCTTTCTTT
TRBJ1-3 - TRBV2 - CASSGQAGNTIYF TGTGCCAGCAGTGGACAGGCGGGAAACACCATATATTTT
TRBJ2-7 - TRBV2 - CASRSDSSYEQYF TGTGCCAGCAGATCCGACAGTTCCTACGAGCAGTACTTC
TRBJ2-3 TRBD2 TRBV7-3 - CASSSTSGQTDTQYF TGTGCCAGCAGCTCGACTAGCGGGCAGACAGATACGCAGTATTTT
TRBJ1-2 TRBD1 TRBV3-1/TRBV3-2 once CASSVRRTGAYGYTF TGTGCCAGCAGCGTTCGTAGGACAGGAGCCTATGGCTACACCTTC
TRBJ1-6 TRBD1 TRBV7-9 - CASSPGTDNSPLHF TGTGCCAGCAGCCCCGGGACAGATAATTCACCCCTCCACTTT
TRBJ2-1 - TRBV27 - CATLGGAYNEQFF TGTGCCACGCTGGGGGGGGCGTACAATGAGCAGTTCTTC
TRBJ1-1 - TRBV4-3 - CASSSRPPDTEAFF TGCGCCAGCAGCTCTCGACCCCCAGACACTGAAGCTTTCTTT
TRBJ2-7 - TRBV6-5 - CASSSRPRAASYEQYF TGTGCCAGCAGTTCCAGGCCCCGGGCAGCCTCCTACGAGCAGTACTTC
TRBJ2-2 - TRBV4-1 - CASSLGGYTGELFF TGCGCCAGCAGCCTAGGGGGATACACCGGGGAGCTGTTTTTT
TRBJ2-1 TRBD2 TRBV3-1/TRBV3-2 - CASSPGLGREQFF TGTGCCAGCAGCCCGGGACTAGGGAGAGAGCAGTTCTTC
TRBJ1-3 - TRBV30 - CAWTPTRAGNTIYF TGTGCCTGGACCCCCACCAGGGCTGGAAACACCATATATTTT
TRBJ1-4 - TRBV5-1 - CASSPLQPNEKLFF TGCGCCAGCAGCCCCCTACAGCCTAATGAAAAACTGTTTTTT
TRBJ1-1 - TRBV18 - CASSPRLNTEAFF TGTGCCAGCTCCCCCCGGTTGAACACTGAAGCTTTCTTT
TRBJ2-3 - TRBV7-2 - CASSLWVTDTQYF TGTGCCAGCAGCTTATGGGTCACAGATACGCAGTATTTT
TRBJ2-1 - TRBV6-2/TRBV6-3 - CASSYSNPYNEQFF TGTGCCAGCAGTTACTCGAACCCCTACAATGAGCAGTTCTTC
TRBJ1-2 TRBD1 TRBV11-2 - CASSLSGQGNYGYTF TGTGCCAGCAGCTTATCTGGACAGGGAAACTATGGCTACACCTTC
TRBJ1-2 TRBD1 TRBV24-1 - CATSDRTGGGYTF TGTGCCACCAGTGATCGGACAGGGGGTGGCTACACCTTC
TRBJ1-2 - TRBV5-4 - CASSLDTNYGYTF TGTGCCAGCAGCTTGGACACAAACTATGGCTACACCTTC